This record looks at one T cell receptor beta chain sequence and its context. The antigen remains unidentified. The CDR3 is made up of 13 amino acids. The V end lost 1 base, the J end lost 3 bases, and 7 bases lay between the germline ends. Looked up from germline, CDR1 is SNHLY and CDR2 is FYNNEI. In TCRdb, the 5' RACE reads were re-called with MiXCR into one record per CDR3 protein. The table lists approximately 260,000 distinct CDR3 sequences, about 20% of them singletons. The source of the sample is a study of CD8 T cells in ankylosing spondylitis. Study-level results: Peripheral blood held disease-linked clones only at relatively low frequency, and these were CD8+.

Sample: blood, either unsorted or a sorted T cell fraction (not recorded which). The clonotype was recovered from a male donor with ankylosing spondylitis or in good health (not recorded which). The J gene is TRBJ2-7, the V gene TRBV2; D unresolved. The CDR3 loop reads CASSEDLNYEQYF. CDR3 DNA sequence: TGTGCCAGCAGTGAAGACCTCAACTACGAGCAGTACTTC.